Listed below are T cell receptor beta chains from one sample, sequenced in a study of beta chain features in type 1 diabetes. Only in-frame clones appear in the TCRdb table, and some are missing; sequencing was by immunoSEQ multiplex PCR. The sample gives about 330,000 clones, 9.5% to 12% of which show up once; around 0.015% is in the top ten. Material: naive CD4+ T cells from blood. These receptors were collected from a woman aged 30 to 39 in good health. Both conserved end residues are part of each CDR3. D genes are given only for firm matches. Clone size, where shown, is once, few, many, or a class for clones that have expanded.

v_call	j_call	d_call	clone_size	cdr3_aa	cdr3_nt
TRBV7-3	TRBJ2-4	TRBD2	NA	CASSGSGLGDIQYF	TGTGCCAGCAGCGGCTCGGGACTAGGGGACATTCAGTACTTC
TRBV6-6	TRBJ1-5	NA	NA	CASSLRVLQPQHF	TGTGCCAGCAGTCTCAGGGTTCTACAGCCCCAGCATTTT
TRBV14	TRBJ2-3	TRBD2	few	CASSQALAGGGDTQYF	TGTGCCAGCAGCCAAGCGCTAGCGGGAGGAGGAGATACGCAGTATTTT
TRBV30	TRBJ2-2	TRBD1	few	CAFKAGTGFINTGELFF	TGTGCCTTTAAAGCCGGGACAGGGTTCATAAACACCGGGGAGCTGTTTTTT
TRBV7-2	TRBJ1-2	NA	NA	CASSLAVGVSGGYTF	TGTGCCAGCAGCTTAGCTGTAGGGGTGTCAGGCGGCTACACCTTC
TRBV1	TRBJ2-1	NA	once	CTSSPKAGVVFNEQFF	TGCACCAGCAGCCCTAAAGCGGGAGTCGTATTCAATGAGCAGTTCTTC
TRBV18	TRBJ2-2	NA	few	CASSRDRLTGELFF	TGTGCCAGCTCCCGCGACAGACTCACCGGGGAGCTGTTTTTT
TRBV5-4	TRBJ2-5	NA	NA	CASSQEIEGLQETQYF	TGCGCCAGCAGCCAGGAGATAGAGGGATTGCAGGAGACCCAGTACTTC
TRBV5-1	TRBJ1-2	NA	NA	CASSLVGESYGYTF	TGCGCCAGCAGCTTGGTCGGGGAAAGCTATGGCTACACCTTC
TRBV9	TRBJ1-2	TRBD1	few	CASSTRTGAGGYTF	TGTGCCAGCAGCACCCGGACAGGGGCGGGCGGCTACACCTTC
TRBV9	TRBJ1-1	NA	few	CASSLWQSGTEAFF	TGTGCCAGCAGCCTTTGGCAGTCAGGGACTGAAGCTTTCTTT
TRBV11-2	TRBJ1-2	TRBD1	NA	CASSLAATGGSGYTF	TGTGCCAGCAGCTTAGCTGCGACAGGGGGTTCTGGCTACACCTTC
TRBV19	TRBJ2-5	NA	NA	CASSGAGLETQYF	TGTGCCAGTAGTGGCGCAGGGCTGGAGACCCAGTACTTC
TRBV4-3	TRBJ1-1	NA	few	CASSQVVSTEAFF	TGCGCCAGCAGCCAAGTGGTTAGCACTGAAGCTTTCTTT
TRBV15	TRBJ2-7	NA	NA	CATLEGGRVPYEQYF	TGTGCCACCCTCGAAGGCGGCAGAGTACCCTACGAGCAGTACTTC
TRBV28	TRBJ1-3	NA	few	CASSQTGFSGNTIYF	TGTGCCAGCAGTCAAACAGGTTTCTCTGGAAACACCATATATTTT
TRBV9	TRBJ1-2	TRBD1	NA	CASSPTGGNYGYTF	TGTGCCAGCAGCCCGACAGGGGGGAACTATGGCTACACCTTC
TRBV15	TRBJ2-3	TRBD2	NA	CATSRKLGLAGSRTPDTQYF	TGTGCCACCAGCAGAAAACTTGGACTAGCGGGAAGCCGGACCCCAGATACGCAGTATTTT
TRBV27	TRBJ1-2	TRBD1	NA	CASSLIGQGEYYGYTF	TGTGCCAGCAGTTTAATTGGACAGGGTGAATACTATGGCTACACCTTC
TRBV30	TRBJ1-2	NA	few	CAWSSLYGYTF	TGTGCCTGGAGTTCCCTCTATGGCTACACCTTC
TRBV7-2	TRBJ2-1	NA	few	CASSLDYGNEQFF	TGTGCCAGCAGCTTAGACTATGGAAATGAGCAGTTCTTC
TRBV5-1	TRBJ2-1	TRBD2	NA	CASSPTSGNYEQFF	TGCGCCAGCAGCCCAACTAGCGGGAACTATGAGCAGTTCTTC
TRBV19	TRBJ2-1	TRBD2	few	CASSPGGRYNEQFF	TGTGCCAGTAGTCCGGGAGGGCGGTACAATGAGCAGTTCTTC
TRBV11-2	TRBJ2-1	NA	NA	CASSFSERSYNEQFF	TGTGCCAGCAGCTTTAGCGAGAGATCCTACAATGAGCAGTTCTTC
TRBV10-3	TRBJ2-7	TRBD2	few	CAISESNSGTYEQYF	TGTGCCATCAGTGAGTCGAATAGCGGGACCTACGAGCAGTACTTC
TRBV6-1	TRBJ1-2	TRBD1	NA	CASRSGTGANYGYTF	TGTGCCAGCAGATCCGGGACAGGGGCTAACTATGGCTACACCTTC
TRBV9	TRBJ2-7	TRBD2	NA	CASSVEPSGSYEQYF	TGTGCCAGCAGCGTAGAACCTAGCGGGAGCTACGAGCAGTACTTC
TRBV29-1	TRBJ2-3	TRBD2	NA	CSVWGAGGGTDTQYF	TGCAGCGTTTGGGGGGCGGGGGGCGGCACAGATACGCAGTATTTT
TRBV27	TRBJ2-3	NA	few	CASSRRSPSTDTQYF	TGTGCCAGCAGTCGGCGGTCCCCTAGCACAGATACGCAGTATTTT
TRBV18	TRBJ2-7	NA	NA	CASSRENSYEQYF	TGTGCCAGCTCACGGGAGAATTCCTACGAGCAGTACTTC
TRBV28	TRBJ1-5	NA	once	CASELGGRRNQPQHF	TGTGCCAGCGAACTTGGAGGTCGTCGCAATCAGCCCCAGCATTTT
TRBV30	TRBJ2-7	TRBD2	NA	CAWSVGTREQYF	TGTGCCTGGAGTGTTGGGACTAGAGAGCAGTACTTC
TRBV27	TRBJ1-2	TRBD1	NA	CASSFRGLTGQGYTF	TGTGCCAGCAGTTTTAGGGGGCTGACAGGGCAAGGCTACACCTTC
TRBV7-2	TRBJ2-7	NA	NA	CASSFRSGDEQYF	TGTGCCAGCAGCTTCAGGTCCGGGGACGAGCAGTACTTC
TRBV7-2	TRBJ2-2	NA	NA	CASSHGTLGRELFF	TGTGCCAGCAGCCATGGGACACTAGGCAGGGAGCTGTTTTTT
TRBV2	TRBJ2-7	NA	few	CASNSLGGALDEQYF	TGTGCCAGCAACTCTTTAGGGGGGGCGCTGGACGAGCAGTACTTC
TRBV4-2	TRBJ2-7	TRBD2	NA	CASSQDGSSGSPYEQYF	TGTGCCAGCAGCCAAGATGGGTCTAGCGGGAGCCCCTACGAGCAGTACTTC
TRBV7-2	TRBJ1-5	NA	few	CASSLGGKQPQHF	TGTGCCAGCAGCTTAGGAGGGAAGCAGCCCCAGCATTTT
TRBV28	TRBJ2-1	NA	few	CASSLAGSNEQFF	TGTGCCAGCAGTTTGGCGGGTTCTAATGAGCAGTTCTTC
TRBV29-1	TRBJ1-2	NA	few	CSVVFRLNYGYTF	TGCAGCGTTGTTTTCAGGCTGAACTATGGCTACACCTTC
TRBV5-4	TRBJ2-7	TRBD1	NA	CASSSGTGDYEQYF	TGTGCCAGCAGCTCCGGGACAGGGGACTACGAGCAGTACTTC
TRBV28	TRBJ1-4	NA	few	CASGLNEKLFF	TGTGCCAGCGGCCTTAATGAAAAACTGTTTTTT
TRBV5-1	TRBJ2-7	TRBD1	NA	CASGTGDLYEQYF	TGCGCCAGCGGGACAGGGGACCTATACGAGCAGTACTTC
TRBV7-9	TRBJ2-1	TRBD2	NA	CASSLAWTSNNYNEQFF	TGTGCCAGCAGCTTAGCCTGGACTAGCAATAACTACAATGAGCAGTTCTTC
TRBV18	TRBJ2-6	NA	few	CASSPQDTSSGANVLTF	TGTGCCAGCTCACCACAAGACACCAGCTCTGGGGCCAACGTCCTGACTTTC
TRBV14	TRBJ2-3	NA	NA	CASSQFEPGDTQYF	TGTGCCAGCAGCCAATTCGAGCCCGGAGATACGCAGTATTTT
TRBV5-1	TRBJ1-5	NA	NA	CASSLTGNQPQHF	TGCGCCAGCAGCTTGACAGGGAATCAGCCCCAGCATTTT
TRBV6-5	TRBJ1-4	NA	few	CASKETTNEKLFF	TGTGCCAGCAAGGAGACAACTAATGAAAAACTGTTTTTT
TRBV7-6	TRBJ2-7	NA	NA	CASSSNQGYEQYF	TGTGCCAGCAGCTCAAACCAGGGTTACGAGCAGTACTTC
TRBV9	TRBJ2-1	NA	NA	CASSVDLARAREQFF	TGTGCCAGCAGCGTAGACCTAGCTCGCGCTAGGGAGCAGTTCTTC
TRBV9	TRBJ2-3	NA	few	CASSVGTANTDTQYF	TGTGCCAGCAGCGTAGGGACAGCCAACACAGATACGCAGTATTTT
TRBV28	TRBJ2-3	NA	NA	CASSSASGLWDTQYF	TGTGCCAGCAGTTCCGCCAGCGGGCTCTGGGATACGCAGTATTTT
TRBV29-1	TRBJ2-5	NA	NA	CSVADSQETQYF	TGCAGCGTTGCGGACTCTCAAGAGACCCAGTACTTC
TRBV7-3	TRBJ2-5	TRBD2	few	CASSQIGGGQETQYF	TGTGCCAGCAGCCAGATTGGGGGGGGTCAAGAGACCCAGTACTTC
TRBV5-1	TRBJ1-1	NA	few	CASSLAGDTEAFF	TGCGCCAGCAGCTTGGCCGGGGACACTGAAGCTTTCTTT